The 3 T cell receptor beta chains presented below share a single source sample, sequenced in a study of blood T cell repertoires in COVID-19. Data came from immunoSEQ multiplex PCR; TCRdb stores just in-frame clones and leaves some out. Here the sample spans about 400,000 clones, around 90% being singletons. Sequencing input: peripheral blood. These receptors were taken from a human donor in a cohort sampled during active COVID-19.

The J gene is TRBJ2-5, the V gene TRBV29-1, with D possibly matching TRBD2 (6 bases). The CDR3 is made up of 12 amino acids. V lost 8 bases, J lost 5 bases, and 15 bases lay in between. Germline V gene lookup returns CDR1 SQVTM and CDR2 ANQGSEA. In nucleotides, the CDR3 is TGCAGCATCGGGAGCTCCAGGGAGACCCAGTACTTC. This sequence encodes CSIGSSRETQYF. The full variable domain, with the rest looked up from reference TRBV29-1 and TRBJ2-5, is SAVISQKPSRDICQRGTSLTIQCQVDSQVTMMFWYRQQPGQSLTLIATANQGSEATYESGFVIDKFPISRPNLTFSTLTVSNMSPEDSSIYLCSIGSSRETQYFGPGTRLLVL.

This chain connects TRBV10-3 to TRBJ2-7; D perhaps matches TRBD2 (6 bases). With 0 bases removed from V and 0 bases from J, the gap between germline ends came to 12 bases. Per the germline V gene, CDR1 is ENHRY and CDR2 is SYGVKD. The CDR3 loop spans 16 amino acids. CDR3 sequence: CAISESGGASSYEQYF. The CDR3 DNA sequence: TGTGCCATCAGTGAGTCCGGCGGGGCGAGCTCCTACGAGCAGTACTTC.

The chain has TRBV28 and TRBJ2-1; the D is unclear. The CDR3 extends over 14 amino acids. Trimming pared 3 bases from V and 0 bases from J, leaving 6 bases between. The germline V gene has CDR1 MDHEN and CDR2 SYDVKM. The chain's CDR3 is CASSFLYSYNEQFF. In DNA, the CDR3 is TGTGCCAGCAGTTTTTTATACTCCTACAATGAGCAGTTCTTC.